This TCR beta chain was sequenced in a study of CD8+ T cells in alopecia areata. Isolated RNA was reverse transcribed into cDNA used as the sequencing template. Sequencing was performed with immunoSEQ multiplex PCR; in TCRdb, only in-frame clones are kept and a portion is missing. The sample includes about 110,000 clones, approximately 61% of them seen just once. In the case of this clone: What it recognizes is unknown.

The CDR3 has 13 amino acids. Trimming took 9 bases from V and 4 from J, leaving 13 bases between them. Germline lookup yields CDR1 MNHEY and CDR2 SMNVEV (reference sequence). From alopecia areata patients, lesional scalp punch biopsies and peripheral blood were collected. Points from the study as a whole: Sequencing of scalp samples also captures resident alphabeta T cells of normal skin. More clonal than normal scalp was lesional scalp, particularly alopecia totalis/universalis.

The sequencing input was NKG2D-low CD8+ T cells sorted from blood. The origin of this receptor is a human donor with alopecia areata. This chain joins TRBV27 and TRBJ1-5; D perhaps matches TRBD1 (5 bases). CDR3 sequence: CASSAGINQPQHF. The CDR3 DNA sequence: TGTGCCAGTTCGGCAGGGATAAATCAGCCCCAGCATTTT.